The 28 T cell receptor beta chains listed next were all sequenced from one sample in a study of shared clonotypes between healthy human individuals. Using immunoSEQ multiplex PCR, the repertoire was profiled, and TCRdb retains in-frame clones only, with some absent. The sample holds about 590,000 clones; nearly 97% are singletons and the top ten take around 0.11%. Naive CD8 isolation took CD45RO-negative cells positively selected for CCR7 and excluded terminally differentiated effector memory CD45RA+ cells. The sequenced sample was naive CD8+ T cells sorted from blood. The receptors were gathered from a woman aged 25 to 39 in good health.

This clone was seen once. The CDR3 bases are TGTGCCAGTACCCAAAGAGGCGGGGTCACAGATACGCAGTATTTT. Protein product: CASTQRGGVTDTQYF. V usage is TRBV19 and J usage is TRBJ2-3; possible D gene TRBD2, 6 bases. Trimming pared 7 bases from V and 2 bases from J, leaving 16 bases between. This CDR3 is 15 amino acids long. Per germline, CDR1 LNHDA and CDR2 SQIVND (reference sequence).

This sequence joins TRBV6-5 and TRBJ1-1; 9 nucleotides align to TRBD1. Germline V gives CDR1 MNHEY, CDR2 SVGAGI. The CDR3 is 15 residues long. Unmatched junction bases numbered 6, after V lost 1 base and J lost 6 bases. The DNA for the CDR3 is TGTGCCAGCAGTTACTGGGACAGGGATGGGCCTGAAGCTTTCTTT. It is translated as CASSYWDRDGPEAFF.

The genes are TRBV10-3 and TRBJ2-3; D is tentatively TRBD1 or TRBD2 (5 bases each). Germline V gives CDR1 ENHRY, CDR2 SYGVKD. CDR3 length: 13 amino acids. Trimming cost V 11 bases and J 4 bases, with 16 bases left between them. The CDR3 here is CAVRGDQSDTQYF. The CDR3 bases are TGTGCCGTTCGAGGGGACCAATCAGATACGCAGTATTTT.

V is TRBV5-6 and J is TRBJ2-7; TRBD2 matches 9 bases. This CDR3 region has 14 residues. Trimming took 4 bases from V and 0 from J; bases not matched to a gene: 2. Germline-derived CDR1 and CDR2 are SGHDT and YYEEEE. The CDR3 loop reads CASSISGSSYEQYF. CDR3 DNA sequence: TGTGCCAGCAGCATTAGCGGGAGCTCCTACGAGCAGTACTTC. Variable domain in full (rest from reference TRBV5-6 and TRBJ2-7): DAGVTQSPTHLIKTRGQQVTLRCSPKSGHDTVSWYQQALGQGPQFIFQYYEEEERQRGNFPDRFSGHQFPNYSSELNVNALLLGDSALYLCASSISGSSYEQYFGPGTRLTVT.

Of note for this clone: Distinct nucleotide sequences in the sample also encode this CDR3. V and J are TRBV6-5 and TRBJ2-7; D is undetermined. The germline V gene has CDR1 MNHEY and CDR2 SVGAGI. This CDR3 contains 13 residues. The V gene lost 0 bases and the J gene lost 2 bases, with 5 bases spanning the gap. The CDR3, as DNA: TGTGCCAGCAGTTACTCGGAAGCCTACGAGCAGTACTTC. Amino acid sequence: CASSYSEAYEQYF.

V gene TRBV9 combines with J gene TRBJ2-1, with TRBD2 matching 12 bases. V gave up 4 bases and J gave up 4 bases; unmatched junction bases: 3. The CDR3 sequence is 15 residues long. The germline V gene encodes CDR1 SGDLS and CDR2 YYNGEE. CDR3 protein: CASSTTSGRYNEQFF. The CDR3 bases are TGTGCCAGCAGCACAACTAGCGGGAGGTACAATGAGCAGTTCTTC.

This chain links TRBV10-1 with TRBJ1-4; D may be TRBD1 (5 bases). CDR1 and CDR2 (germline): WNHNN, SYGVQD (reference sequence). The ends were cut back, 0 bases at V and 11 bases at J, with 13 bases in the middle. The CDR3 sequence is 14 residues long. The CDR3 loop reads CASSESTGGGKLFF. CDR3 bases: TGCGCCAGCAGTGAGTCTACAGGCGGGGGGAAACTGTTTTTT.

CDR3 nucleotide sequence: TGTGCCACCAGCAGAGGTCGGGGGTACACTGAAGCTTTCTTT. Protein: CATSRGRGYTEAFF. The rearrangement uses TRBV15 and TRBJ1-1, with D tentatively TRBD1 (5 bases). This CDR3 contains 14 residues. Germline V gene lookup returns CDR1 LNHNV and CDR2 YYDKDF (reference sequence). V was pared by 1 base and J by 3 bases, with 9 bases between. Supplemented by reference TRBV15 and TRBJ1-1, the full variable domain reads DAMVIQNPRYQVTQFGKPVTLSCSQTLNHNVMYWYQQKSSQAPKLLFHYYDKDFNNEADTPDNFQSRRPNTSFCFLDIRSPGLGDTAMYLCATSRGRGYTEAFFGQGTRLTVV.

The rearrangement joins TRBV27 to TRBJ2-1; possible D gene TRBD2, 6 bases. CDR1 MNHEY and CDR2 SMNVEV come from the germline V gene (reference sequence). The V end lost 5 bases, the J end lost 2 bases, and 16 bases lay between the germline ends. The CDR3 has 16 residues. CDR3 sequence reads: CASSAGRTKAYNEQFF. The CDR3 DNA sequence: TGTGCCAGCAGTGCGGGACGGACAAAAGCCTACAATGAGCAGTTCTTC.

The rearrangement joins TRBV9 to TRBJ1-1; D is possibly TRBD1 (6 bases). The CDR3 totals 15 residues. Germline values: CDR1 SGDLS, CDR2 YYNGEE. Trimming pared 2 bases from V and 1 base from J, leaving 12 bases between. The CDR3 protein is CASSVAGGQNTEAFF. CDR3 nucleotides: TGTGCCAGCAGCGTTGCGGGGGGGCAGAACACTGAAGCTTTCTTT.

The rearrangement uses TRBV7-9 and TRBJ2-7; D remains unclear. CDR3 length equals 14 residues. Trimming took 3 bases from V and 2 from J, leaving 11 bases between them. The germline CDR1 and CDR2 sequences are SEHNR and FQNEAQ (reference sequence). The CDR3 region is CASSFGYRTYEQYF. DNA for the CDR3: TGTGCCAGCAGCTTTGGCTACAGAACCTACGAGCAGTACTTC.

This clone has just one count. The V and J genes are TRBV10-2 and TRBJ1-3; 7 bases map to TRBD1. J lost 3 bases, V lost 0 bases, and 8 bases had no gene match. The CDR3 runs to 17 residues. CDR1 and CDR2 (germline): WSHSY, SAAADI. CDR3 protein: CASSESIGTEDGNTIYF. CDR3 bases: TGCGCCAGCAGTGAGTCGATAGGGACAGAGGATGGAAACACCATATATTTT.

The chain couples TRBV7-6 to TRBJ2-7; 11 bases agree with TRBD2. J gave up 0 bases and V 4 bases, and 5 bases lay outside the gene matches. This CDR3 contains 16 residues. Germline lookup yields CDR1 SGHVS and CDR2 FNYEAQ. Written as DNA, the CDR3 is TGTGCCAGCAGCTACCTTGGGACTAGCGGCTCCTACGAGCAGTACTTC. Translating gives CASSYLGTSGSYEQYF.

This clone was seen just once. The V gene is TRBV4-1, the J gene TRBJ2-7; D remains ambiguous. Trimming removed 0 bases from V and 0 bases from J, with 6 bases in between. This CDR3 contains 14 residues. CDR1 and CDR2 from the germline V gene are MGHRA and YSYEKL. The DNA of the CDR3 is TGCGCCAGCAGCCAAGATCTGGGCTCCTACGAGCAGTACTTC. This translates into CASSQDLGSYEQYF.

J is TRBJ1-1 and V is TRBV19; D remains ambiguous. Germline V CDR1 and CDR2: LNHDA, SQIVND (reference sequence). The CDR3 has 15 residues. Trimming shortened V by 6 bases and J by 5 bases, and 19 bases separated the two germline ends. CDR3 protein: CASSPDVEGSTEAFF. The CDR3 DNA follows: TGTGCCAGTAGCCCGGATGTGGAGGGAAGTACTGAAGCTTTCTTT.

The chain is built from TRBV10-2 and TRBJ2-5; D is uncertain. Germline values: CDR1 WSHSY, CDR2 SAAADI. The length of the CDR3 is 15 residues. V shed 3 bases and J shed 0 bases, with 11 bases lying between them. In DNA form, the CDR3 reads TGCGCCAGCAGTGAATCGGATCTTTACCAAGAGACCCAGTACTTC. It translates to CASSESDLYQETQYF.

V gene TRBV28 combines with J gene TRBJ1-5; tentatively, D is TRBD1 (5 bases). V lost 11 bases to trimming and J lost 0 bases, with 14 bases between them. The V gene's germline CDR1 is MDHEN and CDR2 SYDVKM. The CDR3 has 14 amino acids. CDR3 in amino acids: CASTRGYSNQPQHF. The CDR3 coding sequence is TGTGCCTCCACTCGGGGCTATAGCAATCAGCCCCAGCATTTT.

The chain links TRBV5-6 to TRBJ2-5; maybe TRBD1 (6 bases). The CDR3 has 17 amino acids. Germline CDR1 is SGHDT and CDR2 is YYEEEE. The V and J ends lost 0 bases and 0 bases respectively, with 15 bases between them. The CDR3 DNA sequence: TGTGCCAGCAGCTTGGTAGATCTGGGGGCTAACCAAGAGACCCAGTACTTC. Translating gives CASSLVDLGANQETQYF.

The chain joins TRBV21-1 to TRBJ1-3; TRBD1 reflects the table's D call only, with no check against the DNA. TRBV21-1 is reported as a pseudogene. The CDR3 runs to 16 residues. The DNA for the CDR3 is TGTGCCAGCAGCGTTAACAGGGGAATGGAGGGAAACACCATATATTTT. As protein: CASSVNRGMEGNTIYF.

The chain combines TRBV5-6 with TRBJ2-5; tentative D call: TRBD1 (5 bases). The J call may not be correct, given that the DNA end is closer to TRBJ2-7. CDR3 length equals 14 residues. Germline V gene sequence: CDR1 SGHDT, CDR2 YYEEEE. The DNA for the CDR3 is TGTGCCAGCAGTCAAACGGACACCTCCTACGAGCAGTACTTC. This sequence encodes CASSQTDTSYEQYF.

This clone was seen a single time. The rearrangement joins TRBV9 to TRBJ2-1, with a possible D match to TRBD1 (6 bases). This CDR3 contains 12 residues. The V end was cut by 3 bases, the J end by 13 bases, with 14 bases between. The germline gives CDR1 SGDLS, CDR2 YYNGEE. This chain's CDR3 is CASSGNGQIQFF. As DNA, the CDR3 is TGTGCCAGCAGCGGGAACGGACAGATACAGTTCTTC. Filled out from reference TRBV9 and TRBJ2-1, the complete variable domain reads DSGVTQTPKHLITATGQRVTLRCSPRSGDLSVYWYQQSLDQGLQFLIQYYNGEERAKGNILERFSAQQFPDLHSELNLSSLELGDSALYFCASSGNGQIQFFGPGTRLTVL.

J is TRBJ2-7 and V is TRBV11-2; the D gene is possibly TRBD1 (6 bases). The CDR3 sequence is 14 residues long. Looked up from germline, CDR1 is SGHAT and CDR2 is FQNNGV. Between the trimmed V and J ends, which lost 7 bases and 4 bases, there was a span of 17 bases. CDR3 residues: CASNYAGQTYEQYF. CDR3 sequence (DNA): TGTGCCAGCAACTACGCCGGACAGACATACGAGCAGTACTTC. Complete variable domain (other parts from reference TRBV11-2 and TRBJ2-7): EAGVAQSPRYKIIEKRQSVAFWCNPISGHATLYWYQQILGQGPKLLIQFQNNGVVDDSQLPKDRFSAERLKGVDSTLKIQPAKLEDSAVYLCASNYAGQTYEQYFGPGTRLTVT.

The chain links TRBV10-2 to TRBJ2-7; D uncertain. Germline V gene sequence: CDR1 WSHSY, CDR2 SAAADI. This CDR3 contains 10 residues. V lost 6 bases to trimming and J lost 5 bases, with 5 bases between them. For the CDR3, the DNA is TGCGCCAGCAGGGATGACGAGCAGTACTTC. This gives the protein CASRDDEQYF.

This clone occurred once. This chain uses TRBV6-4 with TRBJ2-2; 7 nucleotides line up with TRBD2. The CDR3 length is 17 residues. Germline CDR1 and CDR2: MRHNA and SNTAGT. Trimming at V came to 5 bases and at J to 8 bases, leaving 17 bases not matched to a gene. The CDR3 region has the DNA TGTGCCAGCAGTTCATTCTTGGGCGGGAGAGTTACGGGGGAGCTGTTTTTT. Translating it yields CASSSFLGGRVTGELFF.

The V and J genes are TRBV15 and TRBJ2-7; perhaps TRBD2 as D (6 bases). Trimming took 3 bases from V and 4 from J, leaving 13 bases between them. Germline CDR1 is LNHNV and CDR2 is YYDKDF (reference sequence). This CDR3 comprises 14 residues. In DNA, the CDR3 is TGTGCCACCAGCAGCCCAGGAGGGTCTTACGAGCAGTACTTC. Its protein is CATSSPGGSYEQYF. The variable domain in full, with the rest retrieved from reference TRBV15 and TRBJ2-7, is DAMVIQNPRYQVTQFGKPVTLSCSQTLNHNVMYWYQQKSSQAPKLLFHYYDKDFNNEADTPDNFQSRRPNTSFCFLDIRSPGLGDTAMYLCATSSPGGSYEQYFGPGTRLTVT.

The V and J genes are TRBV19 and TRBJ2-7, with 9 bases identical to TRBD2. V lost 5 bases to trimming and J lost 1 base; unmatched junction nucleotides: 6. The CDR3 spans 15 residues. The germline V gene encodes CDR1 LNHDA and CDR2 SQIVND (reference sequence). The CDR3 bases are TGTGCCAGTAGTGATCTAGCGGGGACGTCCTACGAGCAGTACTTC. Its protein product is CASSDLAGTSYEQYF.

The chain employs TRBV6-6 and TRBJ2-5; TRBD2 might be the D (5 bases). Germline V lookup: CDR1 MNHNY, CDR2 SVGAGI (reference sequence). The CDR3 is 11 residues long. V lost 6 bases and J lost 7, with 9 bases in between. The CDR3 protein is CASSPGGTQYF. In nucleotides, the CDR3 is TGTGCCAGCAGCCCAGGAGGGACCCAGTACTTC.

The chain links TRBV5-1 to TRBJ2-1, with a weak D call TRBD1 (7 bases). Trimming took 3 bases from V and 6 from J, leaving 16 bases between them. The germline V gene encodes CDR1 SGHRS and CDR2 YFSETQ. This CDR3 comprises 15 residues. CDR3 DNA sequence: TGCGCCAGCAGCTCCTCAGGGGGGCAGTTCAATGAGCAGTTCTTC. Translated, it gives CASSSSGGQFNEQFF.